Presented here are 8 T cell receptor beta chains from one specimen sequenced in a study of blood T cell repertoires in COVID-19. TCRdb keeps only in-frame clones here, not all; method: immunoSEQ multiplex PCR. The data hold under 100,000 clones, with over 75% observed a single time. The sequenced sample consisted of peripheral blood. These receptor sequences come from a human donor in a cohort sampled during active COVID-19.

The rearrangement uses TRBV2 and TRBJ2-7; D perhaps matches TRBD2 (6 bases). Germline-derived CDR1 and CDR2 are SNHLY and FYNNEI. V was pared by 1 base and J by 6 bases, with 19 bases between. CDR3 length: 16 amino acids. CDR3 nucleotides: TGTGCCAGCAGTGAAGACCTCGGCCATTTGGGGGGCGAGCAGTACTTC. It translates to CASSEDLGHLGGEQYF. Using reference TRBV2 and TRBJ2-7 for the parts outside the CDR3, the full variable domain is EPEVTQTPSHQVTQMGQEVILRCVPISNHLYFYWYRQILGQKVEFLVSFYNNEISEKSEIFDDQFSVERPDGSNFTLKIRSTKLEDSAMYFCASSEDLGHLGGEQYFGPGTRLTVT.

This clone was detected only once. The J gene is TRBJ2-3, the V gene TRBV7-3; possible D gene TRBD1, 6 bases. V was cut by 5 bases and J by 0 bases, with 15 bases left in between. There are 16 residues in the CDR3. Germline assignment: CDR1 SGHTA and CDR2 FQGTGA. The CDR3 DNA is TGTGCCAGCAGCCGGGCGTCTGGGGGCAGCACAGATACGCAGTATTTT. Protein sequence: CASSRASGGSTDTQYF.

Only one count was recorded for this clone. The chain has TRBV9 and TRBJ2-2, with TRBD1 matching 7 bases. Germline trimming cut 4 bases from V and 5 bases from J; bases unmatched to any gene: 8. The CDR3 loop spans 15 amino acids. Per germline, CDR1 SGDLS and CDR2 YYNGEE. The CDR3 protein is CASSLRTGATGELFF. CDR3 DNA sequence: TGTGCCAGCAGCCTACGGACAGGTGCGACCGGGGAGCTGTTTTTT.

This clone was seen only once. V is TRBV27 and J is TRBJ2-4; the match to TRBD1 covers 7 bases. V lost 5 bases and J lost 5; bases outside the gene matches: 9. The CDR3 loop spans 15 amino acids. Per the germline V gene, CDR1 is MNHEY and CDR2 is SMNVEV (reference sequence). CDR3 sequence (DNA): TGTGCCAGCAGTACTCGTCCGGGACAGCAAAACATTCAGTACTTC. Protein sequence: CASSTRPGQQNIQYF.

This clone appeared a single time. The chain employs TRBV6-6 and TRBJ1-3; 7 bases fit TRBD1. From germline, CDR1 is MNHNY and CDR2 SVGAGI (reference sequence). This CDR3 has 14 amino acids. After removal of 7 bases from V and 0 bases from J, the junction contained 3 bases not matched to a gene. The CDR3: CASTRDSSGNTIYF. As DNA, the CDR3 is TGTGCCAGCACCCGGGACAGCTCTGGAAACACCATATATTTT.

The genes are TRBV9 and TRBJ2-3; 13 bases agree with TRBD2. This CDR3 is built from 17 residues. The germline CDR1 and CDR2 sequences are SGDLS and YYNGEE. V trimming: 4 bases; J trimming: 6 bases; junction bases outside the gene matches: 11. For the CDR3, the DNA is TGTGCCAGCAGCACGACACGGACTAGCGGGGGTCAGGATACGCAGTATTTT. This codes for CASSTTRTSGGQDTQYF.

The chain employs TRBV18 and TRBJ2-1; TRBD1 is a possible D gene (7 bases). The CDR3 covers 13 residues. V was shortened by 4 bases and J by 7 bases, with 11 bases between the two germline ends. Germline loops: CDR1 KGHSH, CDR2 LQKENI. CDR3 sequence reads: CASSRAGGNEQFF. The CDR3 DNA sequence: TGTGCCAGCTCACGGGCAGGGGGGAATGAGCAGTTCTTC.

The rearrangement uses TRBV28 and TRBJ2-1; 10 bases line up with TRBD2. The CDR3 runs to 13 residues. V lost 6 bases and J lost 5; bases outside the gene matches: 1. The V gene's germline CDR1 is MDHEN and CDR2 SYDVKM. The CDR3: CASRAGGDNEQFF. CDR3 coding DNA: TGTGCCAGCAGAGCGGGGGGGGACAATGAGCAGTTCTTC.